The next 18 T cell receptor beta chains were all read from a single sample in a study of tissue T cells after allogeneic stem cell transplantation. Assay: immunoSEQ multiplex PCR; the TCRdb copy retains only in-frame clones and omits some. The table lists approximately 50,000 clones, 65% to 85% of them singletons. The sample consisted of sorted cells pooled from one or two spleens. The receptors stem from a pool of C57BL/6 mice in good health.

On this clone itself: The listed genes are named as in mouse. Read data end 1 residue before the CDR3 end; the end is taken from the germline J gene. The V gene is TRBV1, the J gene TRBJ1-4; 12 bases fit TRBD1. With 4 bases clipped from V and 0 bases from J, the junction kept 0 bases outside the gene matches. The germline V gene encodes CDR1 NSQYPW and CDR2 LRSPGD (reference sequence). This CDR3 has 16 residues. Partial CDR3 DNA: TGCACCTGCAGTGGGGACAGGGGGCTTTCCAACGAAAGATTATTT. Protein: CTCSGDRGLSNERLF. The whole CDR3 sequence reads CTCSGDRGLSNERLFF.

Remarks on this clone: Gene and germline names: mouse. The CDR3 loop is CASSPRLVNQDTQYF. CDR3 bases read: TGTGCCAGCTCTCCGCGACTGGTTAACCAAGACACCCAGTAC. The chain has TRBV12-1 and TRBJ2-5; D is perhaps TRBD2 (6 bases). The sequence runs out 1 residue before the end of the CDR3; the remainder is reconstructed from the germline J gene. The CDR3 spans 15 residues. CDR1 is SGHSN, CDR2 HYEKVE, per germline. Trimming stripped 2 bases from V and 0 bases from J, with 11 bases between.

This clone has a handful of counts. Gene and germline names: mouse. From the germline J gene comes the end of the CDR3, since the read stops 1 residue before it. The chain employs TRBV13-3 and TRBJ2-7; TRBD1 or TRBD2 may be the D gene (5 bases each). V shed 0 bases and J shed 0 bases, with 7 bases lying between them. The CDR3 spans 14 residues. Germline V CDR1 and CDR2: NNHDY, SYVADS. The CDR3 here is CASSDGGSSYEQYF. The CDR3 bases that were read are TGTGCCAGCAGTGATGGGGGGAGCTCCTATGAACAGTAC.

In regard to this clone: Gene names and germline refer to mouse. The read gets to within 1 residue of the CDR3 end, and the germline J gene fills in the rest. The genes are TRBV3 and TRBJ1-2; no clear D. CDR1 SNHLY and CDR2 FYNGKV come from the germline V gene (reference sequence). CDR3 length equals 12 residues. Trimming took 6 bases from V and 1 from J, leaving 6 bases between them. The part of the CDR3 DNA that was read is TGTGCCAGCAGTCGACAAAACTCCGACTACACC. It specifies CASSRQNSDYT. In full, the CDR3 reads CASSRQNSDYTF.

Points on this clone: Gene names refer to mouse genes. The read ends 1 residue before the CDR3 terminus; that terminus is restored from the germline J gene. V and J are TRBV16 and TRBJ2-1, with TRBD2 identical over 11 bases. This CDR3 comprises 15 residues. V dropped 5 bases and J dropped 4; count of bases not matched to a gene: 4. In germline, CDR1 is SGHSA, CDR2 FRNQAP. CDR3 DNA (partial): TGTGCAAGCAGCCCCCGACTGGGGGGGTATGCTGAGCAGTTC. Protein product: CASSPRLGGYAEQF. The whole CDR3 sequence is CASSPRLGGYAEQFF.

Concerning this clone: Here the gene names and germline are mouse. From the germline J gene comes the end of the CDR3, since the read stops 1 residue before it. V is TRBV16 and J is TRBJ2-4; D uncertain. Trimming took 0 bases from V and 0 from J, leaving 7 bases between them. The CDR3 is made up of 15 amino acids. Germline CDR1 reads SGHSA; CDR2 reads FRNQAP. CDR3 sequence: CASSLDAGSQNTLYF. CDR3 bases read: TGTGCAAGCAGCTTAGATGCGGGGAGTCAAAACACCTTGTAC.

Note on this clone: The genes and germline here are from mouse. The missing CDR3 end, 1 residue past where the read stops, is filled in from the germline J gene. The V and J genes are TRBV14 and TRBJ1-3, with D unclear. V was shortened by 10 bases and J by 0 bases, with 11 bases between the two germline ends. This CDR3 comprises 13 residues. Germline V lookup: CDR1 SGHDT, CDR2 FRDEAV. The part of the CDR3 DNA that was read is TGTGCCGGTCGGGCAAATTCTGGAAATACGCTCTAT. Its protein is CAGRANSGNTLY. The whole CDR3 reads CAGRANSGNTLYF.

To note about this clone: The gene symbols are mouse symbols. The CDR3 is cut off 1 residue early in the read; its end comes from the germline J gene. The V and J genes are TRBV19 and TRBJ2-7; 9 bases align to TRBD1. Trimming removed 6 bases from V and 1 base from J; junction bases left unmatched: 5. The germline CDR1 and CDR2 sequences are FNHDT and SITEND (reference sequence). The CDR3 loop spans 14 amino acids. CDR3 amino acids: CASIRQGDSYEQYF. CDR3 DNA (partial): TGTGCCAGCATCCGACAGGGGGATTCCTATGAACAGTAC.

In regard to this clone: The listed genes are named as in mouse. The read stops 1 residue short of the end of the CDR3; the missing end is completed from the germline J gene. The chain carries TRBV26 and TRBJ1-6; no reliable D call. TRBJ1-6 is given ORF status, its function remaining uncertain. Germline CDR1 KGHPV, CDR2 FQNQEV (reference sequence). V was shortened by 0 bases and J by 6 bases, with 3 bases between the two germline ends. The CDR3 has 13 residues. The sequenced part of the CDR3 DNA is TGTGCCAGCAGTCTGTCCGGTAATTCGCCCCTCTAC. Amino acid sequence: CASSLSGNSPLY. The full CDR3 is CASSLSGNSPLYF.

A note on this clone: Genes and germline are mouse. Sequencing ends 1 residue short of the CDR3 end; the germline J gene provides the rest. The rearrangement uses TRBV12-2 and TRBJ1-1; D is possibly TRBD1 (6 bases). The CDR3 has 14 residues. Trimming removed 1 base from V and 0 bases from J, with 8 bases in between. Per germline, CDR1 SGHLS and CDR2 HYDKME. The sequenced part of the CDR3 DNA is TGTGCCAGCTCTCTGGGGGCTGCAAACACAGAAGTCTTC. Its protein is CASSLGAANTEVF. The entire CDR3 reads CASSLGAANTEVFF.

On this clone itself: The gene symbols are mouse symbols. Read sequence stops 1 residue before the CDR3 end, and the germline J gene provides the missing end. This chain connects TRBV19 to TRBJ2-4; D is possibly TRBD1 (6 bases). Trimming stripped 1 base from V and 6 bases from J, with 9 bases between. CDR3 size: 13 residues. Germline assignment: CDR1 FNHDT and CDR2 SITEND (reference sequence). CDR3 DNA, as far as it was read: TGTGCCAGCAGTATAAGGGGGATCAACACCTTGTAC. This translates into CASSIRGINTLY. The whole CDR3 reads CASSIRGINTLYF.

On this clone: The gene symbols are mouse symbols. The CDR3 end lies 1 residue beyond the end of the read and is filled in from the germline J gene. The chain couples TRBV12-1 to TRBJ2-1; D unresolved. V was cut by 4 bases and J by 6 bases, with 9 bases left in between. CDR1 is SGHSN, CDR2 HYEKVE, per germline. The CDR3 extends over 12 amino acids. The sequenced part of the CDR3 DNA is TGTGCCAGCTCCCTGACACCTGCTGAGCAGTTC. Amino acids: CASSLTPAEQF. The CDR3 as a whole reads CASSLTPAEQFF.

In this sample, this clone turned up a few times. The genes and germline here are from mouse. The DNA ends 1 residue before the CDR3 does, and the rest of the CDR3 is filled in from the germline J gene. Other nucleotide sequences from this sample produce the same CDR3. The chain has TRBV31 and TRBJ2-7, with D perhaps matching TRBD2 (6 bases). CDR3 length: 12 amino acids. In germline, CDR1 is GKSSPN, CDR2 SITVG. With 0 bases removed from V and 3 bases from J, the gap between germline ends came to 6 bases. The covered CDR3 bases are TGTGCCTGGAGTCTTGGGGGCTATGAACAGTAC. Translated: CAWSLGGYEQY. The CDR3 reads in full as CAWSLGGYEQYF. The whole variable domain, remainder taken from reference TRBV31 and TRBJ2-7, is AQTIHQWPVAEIKAVGSPLSLGCTIKGKSSPNLYWYWQATGGTLQQLFYSITVGQVESVVQLNLSASRPKDDQFILSTEKLLLSHSGFYLCAWSLGGYEQYFGPGTRLTVL.

About this clone itself: Any gene name here is a mouse gene name. The observed sequence ends 1 residue before the CDR3 terminus, with the missing tail filled in from the germline J gene. V is TRBV5 and J is TRBJ2-2, with D hard to call. Germline CDR1 reads LGHNA; CDR2 reads YNLKQL (reference sequence). The CDR3 covers 15 residues. V lost 4 bases and J 0 bases, leaving 9 bases between the germline ends. CDR3 region: CASSPTGTNTGQLYF. Incomplete CDR3 DNA: TGTGCCAGCAGCCCCACGGGGACAAACACCGGGCAGCTCTAC.

This clone has a single count. The genes and germline here are from mouse. The read ends 1 residue before the CDR3 terminus; that terminus is restored from the germline J gene. The sample carries other DNA sequences with the same CDR3. The V call is TRBV13-1, the J call TRBJ2-5, with TRBD1 identical over 8 bases. The CDR3 covers 14 residues. With 3 bases clipped from V and 3 bases from J, the junction kept 3 bases outside the gene matches. Germline V gives CDR1 NSHNY, CDR2 SYGAGN. The sequenced part of the CDR3 DNA is TGTGCCAGCAGTGGTGGACAGGGACAAGACACCCAGTAC. Amino acids: CASSGGQGQDTQY. The full CDR3 protein is CASSGGQGQDTQYF.

Notes on this clone: Each gene name is a mouse one. The read ends 1 residue early relative to the CDR3; the germline J gene fills the gap. The chain links TRBV13-2 to TRBJ1-1; D is uncertain. CDR3 length equals 12 residues. Germline-derived CDR1 and CDR2 are NNHNN and SYGAGS (reference sequence). The ends were cut back, 2 bases at V and 3 bases at J, with 5 bases in the middle. CDR3 DNA, as far as it was read: TGTGCCAGCGGTGAAAGGGACACAGAAGTCTTC. Its protein product is CASGERDTEVF. The whole CDR3 reads CASGERDTEVFF.

Comment on this clone: The gene symbols are mouse symbols. The read halts 1 residue ahead of the CDR3 end, with the missing end drawn from the germline J gene. The chain joins TRBV2 to TRBJ2-1, with 7 bases fitting TRBD2. This CDR3 has 15 amino acids. Per germline, CDR1 LGHNA and CDR2 YSYQKL. V dropped 0 bases and J dropped 7; count of bases not matched to a gene: 6. The CDR3: CASSQDRGGSAEQFF. CDR3 DNA (partial): TGTGCCAGCAGCCAAGACCGGGGGGGAAGCGCTGAGCAGTTC.

With respect to this clone: Gene names follow the mouse nomenclature. The sequence runs out 1 residue before the end of the CDR3; the remainder is reconstructed from the germline J gene. This chain links TRBV13-3 with TRBJ1-2, with D tentatively TRBD1 (5 bases). Trimming shortened V by 0 bases and J by 4 bases, and 10 bases separated the two germline ends. Germline values: CDR1 NNHDY, CDR2 SYVADS. The CDR3 is 14 residues long. Partial CDR3 DNA: TGTGCCAGCAGTGATGGGGGCGCCGGCTCCGACTACACC. Its translation: CASSDGGAGSDYT. In full, the CDR3 is CASSDGGAGSDYTF.